The 20 T cell receptor beta chains given below trace back to one sample, sequenced in a study of blood T cells in healthy people across ages. Primers used in a second PCR of roughly 7 to 12 cycles were a sample-barcoded 5' primer and a J-beta primer mix. Via MiXCR, TCRdb re-called the 5' RACE reads, giving one row per CDR3 protein. Of fewer than 2 million distinct CDR3 sequences in the sample, 35% to 50% are singletons; the top ten hold about 23%. Sequencing used blood. These TCRs come from a human donor in good health.

The DNA for the CDR3 is TGTGCCAGCAGCCATCGTCAGCAGGCTGAAGCTTTCTTT. Translating it yields CASSHRQQAEAFF. The V gene is TRBV7-9, the J gene TRBJ1-1; D is uncertain. The germline CDR1 and CDR2 sequences are SEHNR and FQNEAQ (reference sequence). Trimming pared 5 bases from V and 6 bases from J, leaving 13 bases between. This CDR3 comprises 13 residues. The whole variable domain, filled in from reference TRBV7-9 and TRBJ1-1, reads DTGVSQNPRHKITKRGQNVTFRCDPISEHNRLYWYRQTLGQGPEFLTYFQNEAQLEKSRLLSDRFSAERPKGSFSTLEIQRTEQGDSAMYLCASSHRQQAEAFFGQGTRLTVV.

The chain combines TRBV20-1 with TRBJ2-5; 11 nucleotides agree with TRBD2. The CDR3 consists of 15 residues. Germline V gene lookup returns CDR1 DFQATT and CDR2 SNEGSKA (reference sequence). V lost 2 bases to trimming and J lost 3 bases; unmatched junction nucleotides: 5. This CDR3 is CSARLTSGKEETQYF. The CDR3 DNA reads as TGCAGTGCTAGATTGACTAGCGGGAAAGAAGAGACCCAGTACTTC.

The chain combines TRBV7-8 with TRBJ2-3; 11 bases align to TRBD2. CDR3 length: 19 residues. The J segment lost 4 bases and the V segment lost 1 base, leaving 13 bases of the junction unmatched. Germline V lookup: CDR1 SGHVS, CDR2 FQNEAQ. The CDR3 region is CASSLVPPQLAGEPDTQYF. In DNA form, the CDR3 reads TGTGCCAGCAGCTTAGTGCCCCCCCAACTAGCGGGGGAACCAGATACGCAGTATTTT. Full variable domain (rest looked up from reference TRBV7-8 and TRBJ2-3): GAGVSQSPRYKVAKRGQDVALRCDPISGHVSLFWYQQALGQGPEFLTYFQNEAQLDKSGLPSDRFFAERPEGSVSTLKIQRTQQEDSAVYLCASSLVPPQLAGEPDTQYFGPGTRLTVL.

The chain uses TRBV4-3 and TRBJ2-1; 13 bases line up with TRBD2. V lost 4 bases and J lost 8; bases outside the gene matches: 8. The CDR3 covers 16 residues. The V gene's germline CDR1 is LGHNA and CDR2 YSLEER. CDR3 amino acids: CASSPGLAGVEDEQFF. The DNA for the CDR3 is TGCGCCAGCAGCCCCGGACTAGCGGGGGTGGAGGATGAGCAGTTCTTC.

This clonotype was seen more than once but under ten times. CDR3 loop: CASSPEDSRLLLAHGTQYF. The CDR3 DNA reads as TGTGCCAGCAGCCCAGAGGACAGTCGACTCCTACTAGCACATGGTACGCAGTATTTT. The chain recombines TRBV7-9 with TRBJ2-3; D tentatively fits TRBD1 or TRBD2 (6 bases each). Trimming took 5 bases from V and 8 from J, leaving 32 bases between them. CDR3 length equals 19 residues. Germline V CDR1 and CDR2: SEHNR, FQNEAQ (reference sequence).

The CDR3 nucleotides read TGCGCCAGCGCTTTGGGTGAGGCAACTAATGAAAAACTGTTTTTT. Encoded protein: CASALGEATNEKLFF. The chain links TRBV5-1 to TRBJ1-4; no clear D gene. Germline V lookup: CDR1 SGHRS, CDR2 YFSETQ. Trimming removed 7 bases at V and 0 bases at J, with 13 bases between. The CDR3 runs to 15 residues.

V is TRBV6-2 or TRBV6-3 and J is TRBJ2-5; D gene ambiguous. The J call may be mistaken, given a closer DNA end match to TRBJ2-7. The germline CDR1 and CDR2 sequences are MNHEY and SVGEGT. This CDR3 contains 13 residues. CDR3 protein: CASTPTVAYEQYF. Written as DNA, the CDR3 is TGTGCCAGCACTCCGACCGTAGCCTACGAGCAGTACTTC.

The rearrangement uses TRBV25-1 and TRBJ2-2, with 8 nucleotides matching TRBD2. V lost 6 bases and J lost 3; bases outside the gene matches: 12. The CDR3 runs to 17 residues. CDR1 is MGHDK, CDR2 SYGVNS, per germline. CDR3 DNA sequence: TGTGCCAGCAGCGAAAGGAGGGGAGCGGGGGACACCGGGGAGCTGTTTTTT. Its translation is CASSERRGAGDTGELFF.

V usage is TRBV7-9 and J usage is TRBJ2-3; possibly TRBD1 or TRBD2 for D (5 bases each). The CDR3 runs to 13 residues. Trimming pared 6 bases from V and 6 bases from J, leaving 13 bases between. The germline V gene encodes CDR1 SEHNR and CDR2 FQNEAQ (reference sequence). CDR3 nucleotides: TGTGCCAGCAGTCTTACCTGGGGGGATACGCAGTATTTT. Its protein is CASSLTWGDTQYF.

This clonotype was counted a few times. The chain recombines TRBV12-3 or TRBV12-4 with TRBJ2-7; the match to TRBD1 covers 7 bases. The CDR3 spans 14 residues. Trimming cost V 7 bases and J 6 bases; bases outside gene matches: 12. In DNA form, the CDR3 reads TGTGCCAGCACCACAACAGGGGAAGGGTCCGAGCAGTACTTC. The encoded protein is CASTTTGEGSEQYF.

This chain connects TRBV7-6 to TRBJ1-4; D uncertain. The V gene lost 5 bases and the J gene lost 8 bases, with 18 bases spanning the gap. CDR3 length: 15 amino acids. CDR1 is SGHVS, CDR2 FNYEAQ, per germline. The CDR3 region is CASSLRPTSGEKLFF. The CDR3 DNA reads TGTGCCAGCAGCCTGAGACCGACCAGTGGAGAAAAACTGTTTTTT.

This clonotype showed up just a few times. The chain is built from TRBV27 and TRBJ2-7; D is tentatively TRBD1 or TRBD2 (5 bases each). With 6 bases removed from V and 2 bases from J, the gap between germline ends came to 14 bases. The CDR3 covers 14 residues. Germline-derived CDR1 and CDR2 are MNHEY and SMNVEV (reference sequence). This CDR3 reads CASSNRWGPYEQYF. The CDR3 coding sequence is TGTGCCAGCAGCAACAGGTGGGGACCCTACGAGCAGTACTTC.

V is TRBV6-5 and J is TRBJ2-7, with D possibly matching TRBD2 (6 bases). The germline V and J ends were trimmed by 0 bases and 6 bases, with 9 bases remaining between them. The CDR3 length is 13 residues. Germline V CDR1 and CDR2: MNHEY, SVGAGI. CDR3 sequence (DNA): TGTGCCAGCAGTTACTCGAACGGGGGCGAGCAGTACTTC. Protein sequence: CASSYSNGGEQYF.

This chain joins TRBV21-1 and TRBJ2-4; the DNA was not used to check the table's D call, TRBD2. TRBV21-1 is marked as a pseudogene. The CDR3 is 13 amino acids. CDR3 in amino acids: CASSNLGRVSWYF. The CDR3 DNA sequence: TGTGCCAGCAGCAACCTGGGGAGGGTCTCTTGGTACTTC.

The chain joins TRBV7-2 to TRBJ2-1; 7 bases match TRBD1. The CDR3 contains 17 residues. Germline CDR1 reads SGHTA; CDR2 reads FQGNSA. V was clipped by 6 bases and J by 6 bases; unmatched bases: 17. CDR3 sequence: CASRPTRQGVMGNEQFF. The CDR3 DNA is TGTGCCAGCAGGCCTACCCGACAGGGAGTTATGGGCAATGAGCAGTTCTTC.

A few counts support this clonotype. This chain links TRBV9 with TRBJ1-2; possible D gene TRBD1, 5 bases. Trimming left V 0 bases short and J 0 bases short, with 15 bases between. Germline-derived CDR1 and CDR2 are SGDLS and YYNGEE. The CDR3 is made up of 17 amino acids. Here the CDR3 DNA reads TGTGCCAGCAGCGTAGATCTCCCGGGGGGATCTAACTATGGCTACACCTTC. Translation gives CASSVDLPGGSNYGYTF.

The chain couples TRBV9 to TRBJ1-4, with a tentative D call TRBD1 (5 bases). From germline, CDR1 is SGDLS and CDR2 YYNGEE. The CDR3 has 15 residues. V lost 2 bases and J 5 bases, leaving 13 bases between the germline ends. This CDR3 reads CASSVGGRANEKLFF. In nucleotides, the CDR3 is TGTGCCAGCAGCGTTGGGGGACGGGCAAATGAAAAACTGTTTTTT.

V and J are TRBV3-1 and TRBJ2-1, with 12 bases fitting TRBD2. V was pared by 0 bases and J by 13 bases, with 16 bases of the junction left unmatched. This CDR3 region has 18 residues. From germline, CDR1 is LGHDT and CDR2 YNNKEL (reference sequence). The CDR3 DNA sequence: TGTGCCAGCAGCCAAGATCTCCTAGCGGGGGGGGTGGAAGAGACCCAGTTCTTC. Translated: CASSQDLLAGGVEETQFF.

The J gene is TRBJ2-1, the V gene TRBV5-1, with 9 bases identical to TRBD2. The CDR3 is made up of 17 amino acids. Trimming at V came to 1 base and at J to 8 bases, leaving 13 bases not matched to a gene. The germline gives CDR1 SGHRS, CDR2 YFSETQ. In nucleotides, the CDR3 is TGCGCCAGCAGCTTGACAGTCAGCGGGGGGACCATGGATGAGCAGTTCTTC. Its protein product is CASSLTVSGGTMDEQFF. The complete variable domain, with remaining parts taken from reference TRBV5-1 and TRBJ2-1, reads KAGVTQTPRYLIKTRGQQVTLSCSPISGHRSVSWYQQTPGQGLQFLFEYFSETQRNKGNFPGRFSGRQFSNSRSEMNVSTLELGDSALYLCASSLTVSGGTMDEQFFGPGTRLTVL.

A few counts support this clonotype. The chain employs TRBV7-2 and TRBJ2-1; TRBD2 might be the D (6 bases). CDR3 size: 14 residues. Deletions cut 5 bases from V and 8 bases from J, with 16 bases between. Germline CDR1 is SGHTA and CDR2 is FQGNSA. The chain's CDR3 is CASSPTRGRHEQFF. CDR3 DNA sequence: TGTGCCAGCAGCCCTACCCGGGGGAGGCATGAGCAGTTCTTC.